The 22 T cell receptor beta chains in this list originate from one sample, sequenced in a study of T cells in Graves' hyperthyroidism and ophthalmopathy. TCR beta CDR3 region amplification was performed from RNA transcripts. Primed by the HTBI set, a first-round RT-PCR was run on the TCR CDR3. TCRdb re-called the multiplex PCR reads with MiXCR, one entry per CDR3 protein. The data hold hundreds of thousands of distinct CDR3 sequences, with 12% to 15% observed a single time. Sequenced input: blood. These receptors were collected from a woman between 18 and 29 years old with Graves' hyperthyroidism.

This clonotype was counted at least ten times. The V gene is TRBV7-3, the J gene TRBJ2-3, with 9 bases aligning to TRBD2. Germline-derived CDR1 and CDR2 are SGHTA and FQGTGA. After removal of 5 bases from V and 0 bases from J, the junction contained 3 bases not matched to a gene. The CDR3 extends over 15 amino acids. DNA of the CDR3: TGTGCCAGCAGCATCAGCGGGAGGAGCACAGATACGCAGTATTTT. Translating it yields CASSISGRSTDTQYF.

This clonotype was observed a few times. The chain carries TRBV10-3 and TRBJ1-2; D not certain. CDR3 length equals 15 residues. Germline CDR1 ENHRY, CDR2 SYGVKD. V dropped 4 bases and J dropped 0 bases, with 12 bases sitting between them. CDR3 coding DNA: TGTGCCATCAGTGGCTCCCCGTCCCCTAACTATGGCTACACCTTC. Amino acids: CAISGSPSPNYGYTF.

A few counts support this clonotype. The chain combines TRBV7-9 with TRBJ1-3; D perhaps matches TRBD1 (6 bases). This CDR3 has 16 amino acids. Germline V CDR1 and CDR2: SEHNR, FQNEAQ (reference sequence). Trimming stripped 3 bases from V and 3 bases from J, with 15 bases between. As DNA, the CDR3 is TGTGCCAGCAGCTTCCAGGGGCCCGTAATTGGAAACACCATATATTTT. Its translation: CASSFQGPVIGNTIYF.

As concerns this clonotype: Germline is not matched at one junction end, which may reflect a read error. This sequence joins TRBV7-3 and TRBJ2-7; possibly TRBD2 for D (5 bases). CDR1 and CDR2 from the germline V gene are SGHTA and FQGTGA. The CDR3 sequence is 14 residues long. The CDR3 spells CASSQGGSIYEQYF. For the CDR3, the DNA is TGCGCCAGCAGCCAAGGAGGATCCATCTACGAGCAGTACTTC.

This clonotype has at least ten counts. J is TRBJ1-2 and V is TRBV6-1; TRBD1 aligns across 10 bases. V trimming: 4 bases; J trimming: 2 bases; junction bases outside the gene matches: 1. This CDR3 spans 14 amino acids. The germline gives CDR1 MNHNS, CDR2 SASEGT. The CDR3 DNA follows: TGTGCCAGCAGTGGGGACAGGGGAAACTATGGCTACACCTTC. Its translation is CASSGDRGNYGYTF.

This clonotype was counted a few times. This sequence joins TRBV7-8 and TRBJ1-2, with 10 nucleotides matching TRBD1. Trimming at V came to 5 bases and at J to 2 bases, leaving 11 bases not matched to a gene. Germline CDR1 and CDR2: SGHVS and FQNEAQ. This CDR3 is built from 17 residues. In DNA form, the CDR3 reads TGTGCCAGCAGCGCCCGGACAGGGGGAAGAGACAACTATGGCTACACCTTC. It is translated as CASSARTGGRDNYGYTF. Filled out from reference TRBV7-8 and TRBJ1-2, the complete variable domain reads GAGVSQSPRYKVAKRGQDVALRCDPISGHVSLFWYQQALGQGPEFLTYFQNEAQLDKSGLPSDRFFAERPEGSVSTLKIQRTQQEDSAVYLCASSARTGGRDNYGYTFGSGTRLTVV.

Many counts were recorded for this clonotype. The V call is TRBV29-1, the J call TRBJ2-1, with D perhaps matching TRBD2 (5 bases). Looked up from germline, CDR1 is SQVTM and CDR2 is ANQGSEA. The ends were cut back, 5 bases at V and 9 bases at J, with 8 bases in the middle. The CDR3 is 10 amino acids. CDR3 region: CSVRESEQFF. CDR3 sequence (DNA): TGCAGCGTTAGGGAGAGTGAGCAGTTCTTC.

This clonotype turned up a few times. CDR3: CASSPGTRYYEQYF. The CDR3 DNA reads TGTGCCAGCAGTCCCGGGACTAGGTACTACGAGCAGTACTTC. This chain links TRBV25-1 with TRBJ2-7; 8 nucleotides agree with TRBD2. The germline V gene has CDR1 MGHDK and CDR2 SYGVNS. Trimming cost V 5 bases and J 3 bases; bases outside gene matches: 6. The CDR3 contains 14 residues.

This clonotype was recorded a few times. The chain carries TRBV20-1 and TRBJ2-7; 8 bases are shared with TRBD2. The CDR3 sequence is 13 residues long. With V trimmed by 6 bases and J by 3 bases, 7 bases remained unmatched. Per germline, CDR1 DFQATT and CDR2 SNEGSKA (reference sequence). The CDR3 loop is CSAAGLGVYEQYF. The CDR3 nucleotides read TGCAGTGCCGCGGGACTAGGGGTCTACGAGCAGTACTTC.

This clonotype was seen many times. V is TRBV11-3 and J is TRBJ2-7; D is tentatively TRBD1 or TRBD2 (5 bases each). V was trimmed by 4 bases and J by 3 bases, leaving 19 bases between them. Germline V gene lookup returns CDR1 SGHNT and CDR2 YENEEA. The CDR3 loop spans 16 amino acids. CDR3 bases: TGTGCCAGCAGCTCCACAGGTGGGAGACTCAACTACGAGCAGTACTTC. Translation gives CASSSTGGRLNYEQYF.

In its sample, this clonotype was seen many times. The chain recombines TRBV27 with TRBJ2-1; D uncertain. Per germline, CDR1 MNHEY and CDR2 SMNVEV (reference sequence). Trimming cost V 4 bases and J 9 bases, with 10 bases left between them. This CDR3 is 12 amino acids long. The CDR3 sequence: CASSSQLGEQFF. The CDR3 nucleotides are TGTGCCAGCAGTTCTCAACTTGGTGAGCAGTTCTTC.

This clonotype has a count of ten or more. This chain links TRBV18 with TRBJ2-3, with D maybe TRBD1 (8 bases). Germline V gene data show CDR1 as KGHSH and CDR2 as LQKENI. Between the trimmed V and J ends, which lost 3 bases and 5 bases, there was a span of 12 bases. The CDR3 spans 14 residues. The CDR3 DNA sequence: TGTGCCAGCTCACCGACAGGGGAGGGAGATACGCAGTATTTT. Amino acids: CASSPTGEGDTQYF.

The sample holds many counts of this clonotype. The CDR3 is CSVESWDTQYF. The CDR3 DNA is TGCAGCGTTGAAAGCTGGGATACGCAGTATTTT. The gene calls are TRBV29-1 and TRBJ2-3; D uncertain. Germline V gene data show CDR1 as SQVTM and CDR2 as ANQGSEA. The V end was cut by 2 bases, the J end by 6 bases, with 6 bases between. The CDR3 is made up of 11 amino acids.

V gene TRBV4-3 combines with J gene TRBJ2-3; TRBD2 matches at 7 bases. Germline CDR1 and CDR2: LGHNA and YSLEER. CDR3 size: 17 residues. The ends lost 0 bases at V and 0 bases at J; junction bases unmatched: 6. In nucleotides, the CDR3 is TGCGCCAGCAGCCAAGATCAGAGGACTAGAAGCACAGATACGCAGTATTTT. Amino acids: CASSQDQRTRSTDTQYF.

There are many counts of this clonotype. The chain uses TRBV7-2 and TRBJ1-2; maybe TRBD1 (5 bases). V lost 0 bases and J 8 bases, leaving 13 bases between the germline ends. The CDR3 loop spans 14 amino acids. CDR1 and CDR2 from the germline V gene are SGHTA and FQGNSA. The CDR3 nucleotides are TGTGCCAGCAGCTTAGCGGCGGGGCCGGAGGGCTACACCTTC. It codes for CASSLAAGPEGYTF.

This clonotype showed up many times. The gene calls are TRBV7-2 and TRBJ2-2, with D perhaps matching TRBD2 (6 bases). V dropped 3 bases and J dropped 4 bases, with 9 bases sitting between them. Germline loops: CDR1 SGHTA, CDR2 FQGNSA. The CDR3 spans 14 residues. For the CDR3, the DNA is TGTGCCAGCAGCTTTAGTAGCGGCACCGGGGAGCTGTTTTTT. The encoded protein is CASSFSSGTGELFF.

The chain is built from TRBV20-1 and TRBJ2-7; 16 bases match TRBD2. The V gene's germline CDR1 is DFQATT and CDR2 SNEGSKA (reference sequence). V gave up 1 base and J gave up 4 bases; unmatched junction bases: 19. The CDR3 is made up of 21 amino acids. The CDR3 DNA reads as TGCAGTGCTAGAGGCACAACAAGACCGGGACTAGCGGGAGGGCCAAGGTACGAGCAGTACTTC. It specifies CSARGTTRPGLAGGPRYEQYF.

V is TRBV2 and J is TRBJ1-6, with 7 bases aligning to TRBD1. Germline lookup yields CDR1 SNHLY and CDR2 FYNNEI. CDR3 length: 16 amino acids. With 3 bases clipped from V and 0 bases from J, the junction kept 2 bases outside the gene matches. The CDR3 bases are TGTGCCAGCAGTGAGGGACAGAGCTCCTATAATTCACCCCTCCACTTT. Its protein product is CASSEGQSSYNSPLHF.

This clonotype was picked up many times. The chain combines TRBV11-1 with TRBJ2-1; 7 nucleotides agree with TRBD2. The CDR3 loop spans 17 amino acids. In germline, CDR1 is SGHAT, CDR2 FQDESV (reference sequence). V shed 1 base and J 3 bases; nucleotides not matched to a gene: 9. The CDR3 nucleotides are TGTGCCAGCAGCTTAGGGCTCTTCGGCGGGAGCTACAATGAGCAGTTCTTC. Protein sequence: CASSLGLFGGSYNEQFF.

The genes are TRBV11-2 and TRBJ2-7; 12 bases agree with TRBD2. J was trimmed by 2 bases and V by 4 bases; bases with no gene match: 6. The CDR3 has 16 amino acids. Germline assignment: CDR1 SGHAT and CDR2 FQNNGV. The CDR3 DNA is TGTGCCAGCAGCTCGTCGACTAGCGGGAGTCCCTACGAGCAGTACTTC. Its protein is CASSSSTSGSPYEQYF.

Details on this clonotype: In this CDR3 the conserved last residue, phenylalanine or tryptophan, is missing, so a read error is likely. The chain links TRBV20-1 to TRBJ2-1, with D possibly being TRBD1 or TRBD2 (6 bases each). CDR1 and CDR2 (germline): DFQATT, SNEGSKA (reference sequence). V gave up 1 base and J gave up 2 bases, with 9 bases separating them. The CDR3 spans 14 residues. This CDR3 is CSARAGGAYNEQFI. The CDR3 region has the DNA TGCAGTGCTAGAGCCGGGGGCGCCTACAATGAGCAGTTCATC.

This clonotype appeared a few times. CDR3 sequence: CASSTSIRRDNEQFF. The CDR3 DNA is TGTGCCAGTTCTACCTCAATCCGACGGGACAATGAGCAGTTCTTC. The V and J genes are TRBV18 and TRBJ2-1, with no clear D. The V gene lost 9 bases and the J gene lost 5 bases, with 20 bases spanning the gap. Looked up from germline, CDR1 is KGHSH and CDR2 is LQKENI. The CDR3 has 15 residues.